This T cell receptor beta chain originates from a study of T cells in Graves' hyperthyroidism and ophthalmopathy. Amplification of TCR beta CDR3 regions was performed using RNA transcripts as template. With the HTBI primer set, the TCR CDR3 went through a first round of RT-PCR. TCRdb ran MiXCR on the multiplex PCR reads and lists one entry per CDR3 protein. The sample records hundreds of thousands of distinct CDR3 sequences, around 46% being singletons. From germline, CDR1 is MNHEY and CDR2 SVGAGI. V lost 0 bases and J lost 1, with 6 bases in between. The CDR3 has 14 residues. Material: peripheral blood or thyroid tissue (not recorded which). The V gene is TRBV6-5, the J gene TRBJ2-5; D gene ambiguous. This TCR was recovered from a woman under 30 with Graves' hyperthyroidism. The CDR3 spells CASSYSWTQETQYF. The CDR3 DNA sequence: TGTGCCAGCAGTTACTCATGGACCCAAGAGACCCAGTACTTC.